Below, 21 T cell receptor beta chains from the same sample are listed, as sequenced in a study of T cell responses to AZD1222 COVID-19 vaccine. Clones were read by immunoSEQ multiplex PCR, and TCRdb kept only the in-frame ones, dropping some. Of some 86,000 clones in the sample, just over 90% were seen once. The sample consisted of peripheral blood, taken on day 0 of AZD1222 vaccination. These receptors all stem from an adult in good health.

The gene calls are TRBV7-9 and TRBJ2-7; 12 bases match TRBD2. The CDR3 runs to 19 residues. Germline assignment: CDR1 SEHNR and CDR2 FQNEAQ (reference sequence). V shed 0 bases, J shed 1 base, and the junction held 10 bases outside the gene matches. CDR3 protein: CASSLAASGRARSSYEQYF. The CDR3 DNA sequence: TGTGCCAGCAGCTTAGCGGCTAGCGGGAGGGCCCGTTCTTCCTACGAGCAGTACTTC.

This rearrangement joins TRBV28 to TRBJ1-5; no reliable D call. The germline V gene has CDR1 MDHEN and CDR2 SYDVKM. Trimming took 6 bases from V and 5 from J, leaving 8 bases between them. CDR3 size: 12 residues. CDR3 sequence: CASSPPYQPQHF. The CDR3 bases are TGTGCCAGCAGCCCTCCTTATCAGCCCCAGCATTTT.

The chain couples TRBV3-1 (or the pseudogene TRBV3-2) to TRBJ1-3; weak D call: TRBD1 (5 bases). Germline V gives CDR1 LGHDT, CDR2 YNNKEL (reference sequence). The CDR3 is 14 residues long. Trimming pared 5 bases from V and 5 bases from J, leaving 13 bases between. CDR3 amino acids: CASSSGAARNTIYF. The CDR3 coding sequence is TGTGCCAGCAGCTCCGGGGCGGCTAGAAACACCATATATTTT.

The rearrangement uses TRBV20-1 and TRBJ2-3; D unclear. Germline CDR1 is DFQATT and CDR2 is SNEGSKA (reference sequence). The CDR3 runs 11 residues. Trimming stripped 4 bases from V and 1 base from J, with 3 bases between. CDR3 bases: TGCAGTGCTACAGGCACAGATACGCAGTATTTT. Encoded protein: CSATGTDTQYF.

CDR3 loop: CASSLVGEQYF. In nucleotides, the CDR3 is TGTGCCAGCAGCTTGGTGGGCGAGCAGTACTTC. The chain links TRBV5-6 to TRBJ2-7; D unclear. This CDR3 contains 11 residues. Trimming removed 0 bases at V and 6 bases at J, with 4 bases between. The germline V gene has CDR1 SGHDT and CDR2 YYEEEE.

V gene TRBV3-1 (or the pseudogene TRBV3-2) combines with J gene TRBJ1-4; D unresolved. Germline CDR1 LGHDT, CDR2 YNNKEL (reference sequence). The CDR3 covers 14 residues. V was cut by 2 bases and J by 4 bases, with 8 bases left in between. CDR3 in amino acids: CASSQSRSNEKLFF. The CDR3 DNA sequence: TGTGCCAGCAGCCAAAGCAGGAGTAATGAAAAACTGTTTTTT.

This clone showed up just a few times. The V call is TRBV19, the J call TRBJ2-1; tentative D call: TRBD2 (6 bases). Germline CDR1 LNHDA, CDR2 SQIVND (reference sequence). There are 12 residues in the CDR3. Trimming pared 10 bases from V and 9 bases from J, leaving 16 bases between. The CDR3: CATSGGVAEQFF. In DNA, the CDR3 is TGTGCCACGAGCGGAGGGGTCGCTGAGCAGTTCTTC. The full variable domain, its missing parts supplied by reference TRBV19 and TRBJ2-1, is DGGITQSPKYLFRKEGQNVTLSCEQNLNHDAMYWYRQDPGQGLRLIYYSQIVNDFQKGDIAEGYSVSREKKESFPLTVTSAQKNPTAFYLCATSGGVAEQFFGPGTRLTVL.

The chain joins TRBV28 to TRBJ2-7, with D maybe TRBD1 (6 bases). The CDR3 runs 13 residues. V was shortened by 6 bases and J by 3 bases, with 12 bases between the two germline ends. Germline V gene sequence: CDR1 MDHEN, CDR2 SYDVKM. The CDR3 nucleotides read TGTGCCAGCAGCTCTACAGGGATCTACGAGCAGTACTTC. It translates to CASSSTGIYEQYF. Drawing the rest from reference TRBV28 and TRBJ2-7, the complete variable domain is DVKVTQSSRYLVKRTGEKVFLECVQDMDHENMFWYRQDPGLGLRLIYFSYDVKMKEKGDIPEGYSVSREKKERFSLILESASTNQTSMYLCASSSTGIYEQYFGPGTRLTVT.

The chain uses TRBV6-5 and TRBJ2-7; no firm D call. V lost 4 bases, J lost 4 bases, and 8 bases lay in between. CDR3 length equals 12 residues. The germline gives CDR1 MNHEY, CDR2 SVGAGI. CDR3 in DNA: TGTGCCAGCAGTTCTAGGCGATACGAGCAGTACTTC. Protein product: CASSSRRYEQYF.

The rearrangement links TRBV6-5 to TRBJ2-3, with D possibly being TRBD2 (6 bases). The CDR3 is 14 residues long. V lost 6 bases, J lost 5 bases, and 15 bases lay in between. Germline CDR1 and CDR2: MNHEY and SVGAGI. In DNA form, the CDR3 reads TGTGCCAGCAGCCCCTCAGGAGGGGTAGATACGCAGTATTTT. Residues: CASSPSGGVDTQYF.

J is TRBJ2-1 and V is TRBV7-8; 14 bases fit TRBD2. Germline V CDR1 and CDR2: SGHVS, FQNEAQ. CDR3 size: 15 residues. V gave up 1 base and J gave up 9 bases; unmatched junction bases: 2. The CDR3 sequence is CASSLGGTSGSEQFF. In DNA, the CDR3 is TGTGCCAGCAGCTTAGGGGGGACTAGCGGGAGTGAGCAGTTCTTC.

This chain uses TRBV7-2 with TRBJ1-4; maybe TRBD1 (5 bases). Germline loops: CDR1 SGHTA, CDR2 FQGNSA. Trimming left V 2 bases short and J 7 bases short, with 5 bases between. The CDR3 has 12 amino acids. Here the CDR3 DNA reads TGTGCCAGCAGCTTACAGGGTGAAAAACTGTTTTTT. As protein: CASSLQGEKLFF.

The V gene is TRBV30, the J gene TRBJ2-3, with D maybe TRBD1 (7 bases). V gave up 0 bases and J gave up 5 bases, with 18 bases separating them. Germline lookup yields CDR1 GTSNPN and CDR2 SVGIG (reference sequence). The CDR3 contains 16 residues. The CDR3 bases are TGTGCCTGGAGTGTATCGTATACAGGGGAGGTAGATACGCAGTATTTT. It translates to CAWSVSYTGEVDTQYF.

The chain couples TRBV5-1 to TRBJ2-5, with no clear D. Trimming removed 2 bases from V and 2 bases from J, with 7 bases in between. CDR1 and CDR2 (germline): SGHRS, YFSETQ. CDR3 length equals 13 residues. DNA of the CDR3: TGCGCCAGCAGCTTTGAGTCTCAAGAGACCCAGTACTTC. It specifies CASSFESQETQYF.

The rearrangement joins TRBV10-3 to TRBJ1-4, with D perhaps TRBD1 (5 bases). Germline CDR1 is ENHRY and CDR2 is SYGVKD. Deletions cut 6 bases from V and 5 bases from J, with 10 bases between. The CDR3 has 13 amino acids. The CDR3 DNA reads TGTGCCATCAGAGAGACAGAGAATGAAAAACTGTTTTTT. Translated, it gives CAIRETENEKLFF.

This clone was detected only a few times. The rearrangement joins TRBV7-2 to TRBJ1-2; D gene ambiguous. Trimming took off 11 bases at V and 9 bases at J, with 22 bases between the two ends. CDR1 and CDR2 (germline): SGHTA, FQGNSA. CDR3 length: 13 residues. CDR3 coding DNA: TGTGCCGGGATGGATGGGAACACGCGTAGCTACACCTTC. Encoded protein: CAGMDGNTRSYTF.

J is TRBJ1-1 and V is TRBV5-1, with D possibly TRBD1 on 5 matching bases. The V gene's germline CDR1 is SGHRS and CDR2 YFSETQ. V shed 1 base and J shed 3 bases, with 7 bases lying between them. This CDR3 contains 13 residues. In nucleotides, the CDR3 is TGCGCCAGCAGCTTGATCAGGGACACTGAAGCTTTCTTT. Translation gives CASSLIRDTEAFF.

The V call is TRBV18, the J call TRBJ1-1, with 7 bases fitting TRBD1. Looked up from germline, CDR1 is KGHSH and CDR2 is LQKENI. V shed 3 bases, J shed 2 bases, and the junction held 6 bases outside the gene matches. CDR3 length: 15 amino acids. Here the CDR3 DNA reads TGTGCCAGCTCACCCCGACAGGGCTTTAACACTGAAGCTTTCTTT. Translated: CASSPRQGFNTEAFF.

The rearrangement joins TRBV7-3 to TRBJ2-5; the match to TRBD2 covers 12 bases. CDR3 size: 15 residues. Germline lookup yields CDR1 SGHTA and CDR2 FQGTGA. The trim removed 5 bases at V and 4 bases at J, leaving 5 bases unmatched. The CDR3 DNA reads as TGTGCCAGCAGCCCAGGACTAGCGGGACGAGAGACCCAGTACTTC. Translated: CASSPGLAGRETQYF.

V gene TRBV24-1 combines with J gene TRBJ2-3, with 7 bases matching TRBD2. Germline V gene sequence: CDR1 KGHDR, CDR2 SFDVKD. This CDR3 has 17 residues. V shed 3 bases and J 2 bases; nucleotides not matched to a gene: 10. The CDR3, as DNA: TGTGCCACCAGTGATAGACCAAATAGCGGGTCCACAGATACGCAGTATTTT. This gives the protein CATSDRPNSGSTDTQYF.

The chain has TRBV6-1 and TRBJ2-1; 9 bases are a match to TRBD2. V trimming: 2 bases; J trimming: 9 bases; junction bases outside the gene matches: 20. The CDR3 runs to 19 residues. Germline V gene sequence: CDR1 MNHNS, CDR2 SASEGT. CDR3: CASSERGASGNTLGTEQFF. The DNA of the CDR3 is TGTGCCAGCAGTGAACGCGGGGCTAGCGGGAATACGTTAGGGACTGAGCAGTTCTTC.